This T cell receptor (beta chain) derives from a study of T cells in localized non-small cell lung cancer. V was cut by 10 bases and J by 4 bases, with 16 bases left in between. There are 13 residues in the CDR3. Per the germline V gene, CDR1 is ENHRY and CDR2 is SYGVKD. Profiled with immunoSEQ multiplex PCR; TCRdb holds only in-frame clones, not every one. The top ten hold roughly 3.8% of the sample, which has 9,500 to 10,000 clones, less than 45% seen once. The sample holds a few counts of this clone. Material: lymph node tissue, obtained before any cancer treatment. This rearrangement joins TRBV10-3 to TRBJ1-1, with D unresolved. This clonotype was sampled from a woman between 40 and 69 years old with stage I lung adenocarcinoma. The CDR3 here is CASRLFRGTEAFF. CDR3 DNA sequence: TGTGCCAGCCGGTTATTCCGGGGCACTGAAGCTTTCTTT.